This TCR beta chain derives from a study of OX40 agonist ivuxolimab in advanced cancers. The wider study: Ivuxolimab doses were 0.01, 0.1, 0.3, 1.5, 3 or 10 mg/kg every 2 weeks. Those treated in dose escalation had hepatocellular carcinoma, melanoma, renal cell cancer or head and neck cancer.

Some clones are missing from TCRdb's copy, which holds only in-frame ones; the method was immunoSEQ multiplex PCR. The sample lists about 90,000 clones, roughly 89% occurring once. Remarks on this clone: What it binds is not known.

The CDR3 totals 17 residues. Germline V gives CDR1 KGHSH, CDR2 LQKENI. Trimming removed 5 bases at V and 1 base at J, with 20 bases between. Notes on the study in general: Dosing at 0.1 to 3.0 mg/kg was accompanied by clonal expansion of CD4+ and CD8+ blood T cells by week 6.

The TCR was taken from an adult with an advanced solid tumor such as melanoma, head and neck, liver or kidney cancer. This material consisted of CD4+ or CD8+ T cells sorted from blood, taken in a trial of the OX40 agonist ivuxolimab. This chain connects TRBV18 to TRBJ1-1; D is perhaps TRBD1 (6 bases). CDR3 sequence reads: CASSTRAGLGANTEAFF. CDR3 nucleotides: TGTGCCAGCTCAACCAGGGCCGGGCTGGGGGCGAACACTGAAGCTTTCTTT.